Listed here are 27 T cell receptor beta chains from one sample, sequenced in a study of early T cells in non-severe SARS-CoV-2 infection. TCRdb independently ran MiXCR on the 5' RACE reads; one entry per CDR3 protein. The table records fewer than 110,000 distinct CDR3 sequences, 8.5% to 14% of them present only once. The sample taken for sequencing was whole blood. The origin of the receptors is an adult who was a healthcare worker with PCR-confirmed SARS-CoV-2 infection or an uninfected control (not recorded which).

Ten or more counts support this clonotype. The rearrangement links TRBV6-2 or TRBV6-3 to TRBJ2-5; 9 bases align to TRBD2. The CDR3 spans 14 residues. The ends lost 2 bases at V and 4 bases at J; junction bases unmatched: 2. Germline V CDR1 and CDR2: MNHEY, SVGEGT. The CDR3 is CASSYGLARETQYF. CDR3 sequence (DNA): TGTGCCAGCAGTTACGGACTAGCGAGAGAGACCCAGTACTTC.

The V call is TRBV20-1, the J call TRBJ2-1; TRBD2 aligns across 9 bases. This CDR3 comprises 16 residues. V lost 7 bases to trimming and J lost 9 bases; unmatched junction nucleotides: 19. CDR1 and CDR2 from the germline V gene are DFQATT and SNEGSKA (reference sequence). CDR3 sequence reads: CSGQTWLAGSLGEQFF. The CDR3 coding sequence is TGCAGTGGTCAGACGTGGCTAGCGGGATCTTTGGGTGAGCAGTTCTTC.

V and J are TRBV10-3 and TRBJ1-3; TRBD1 might be the D (5 bases). In germline, CDR1 is ENHRY, CDR2 SYGVKD. This CDR3 is 16 amino acids long. V was pared by 10 bases and J by 4 bases, with 23 bases between. The CDR3 loop is CATTPPLGQLGNTIYF. CDR3 nucleotide sequence: TGTGCCACGACCCCCCCTCTGGGGCAATTAGGAAACACCATATATTTT.

Remarks on this clonotype: A much larger clone sits a single nucleotide away, making a read error possible. The rearrangement joins TRBV20-1 to TRBJ2-7; 11 bases are a match to TRBD2. V was pared by 5 bases and J by 5 bases, with 8 bases of the junction left unmatched. Germline lookup yields CDR1 DFQATT and CDR2 SNEGSKA (reference sequence). The CDR3 spans 14 residues. CDR3 loop: CSADTGTSGNEQYF. CDR3 in DNA: TGCAGTGCTGATACCGGGACTAGCGGAAACGAGCAGTACTTC.

This rearrangement joins TRBV12-3 or TRBV12-4 to TRBJ2-2; the match to TRBD2 covers 7 bases. With V trimmed by 8 bases and J by 4 bases, 10 bases remained unmatched. This CDR3 spans 15 amino acids. This chain's CDR3 is CASLSPGGGTGELFF. The CDR3 bases are TGTGCCAGCTTATCCCCTGGCGGGGGCACCGGGGAGCTGTTTTTT.

As DNA, the CDR3 is TGTGCCAGCAGCTTAGGACAGACCGGGGAGCTGTTTTTT. This codes for CASSLGQTGELFF. The chain carries TRBV11-1 and TRBJ2-2, with TRBD1 as a possible D gene (5 bases). Trimming pared 1 base from V and 5 bases from J, leaving 5 bases between. CDR3 length equals 13 residues. Germline V gene sequence: CDR1 SGHAT, CDR2 FQDESV (reference sequence).

This clonotype was detected many times. The chain has TRBV5-1 and TRBJ1-4; D not certain. Per germline, CDR1 SGHRS and CDR2 YFSETQ. The CDR3 sequence is 16 residues long. V gave up 0 bases and J gave up 7 bases, with 16 bases separating them. The CDR3 spells CASSLAPQHGVEKLFF. In nucleotides, the CDR3 is TGCGCCAGCAGCTTGGCCCCGCAGCATGGGGTTGAAAAACTGTTTTTT.

This clonotype has more than one count but fewer than ten. The CDR3 loop is CAISPHRGSLYEQYF. The CDR3 DNA reads as TGTGCCATCAGCCCCCATCGTGGCAGCCTCTACGAGCAGTACTTC. The rearrangement links TRBV10-3 to TRBJ2-7; D unresolved. V was trimmed by 6 bases and J by 3 bases, leaving 18 bases between them. CDR1 ENHRY and CDR2 SYGVKD come from the germline V gene. CDR3 size: 15 residues.

This clonotype was recorded at least ten times. The J gene is TRBJ2-7, the V gene TRBV11-2; TRBD1 agrees at 9 bases. The junction had 6 bases not matched to a gene; V was cut back by 4 bases and J by 5 bases. Germline V gene sequence: CDR1 SGHAT, CDR2 FQNNGV. The CDR3 runs to 14 residues. CDR3 region: CASSSRDRVNEQYF. The CDR3 DNA follows: TGTGCCAGCAGCTCCCGGGACAGGGTGAACGAGCAGTACTTC.

This clonotype was counted ten times or more. J is TRBJ1-1 and V is TRBV12-3 or TRBV12-4; D perhaps matches TRBD1 (5 bases). Deletions cut 4 bases from V and 1 base from J, with 7 bases between. The CDR3 loop spans 13 amino acids. CDR3 in DNA: TGTGCCAGCAGTTCAGGGTGGAACACTGAAGCTTTCTTT. This encodes CASSSGWNTEAFF.

This clonotype was recorded many times. This chain joins TRBV20-1 and TRBJ2-3; no clear D. This CDR3 has 14 amino acids. Trimming took 5 bases from V and 0 from J, leaving 12 bases between them. In germline, CDR1 is DFQATT, CDR2 SNEGSKA (reference sequence). The CDR3 reads CSAGLGGSTDTQYF. DNA of the CDR3: TGCAGTGCTGGTCTGGGCGGTAGCACAGATACGCAGTATTTT.

The gene calls are TRBV7-6 and TRBJ2-5; possibly TRBD2 for D (7 bases). This CDR3 is 16 amino acids long. Germline V gene lookup returns CDR1 SGHVS and CDR2 FNYEAQ. The germline V and J ends were trimmed by 4 bases and 4 bases, with 19 bases remaining between them. The CDR3 reads CASSSRGGGRGETQYF. The CDR3 DNA is TGTGCCAGCAGCTCCCGTGGGGGGGGCAGGGGAGAGACCCAGTACTTC. Combining the CDR3 with reference TRBV7-6 and TRBJ2-5 gives the whole variable domain GAGVSQSPRYKVTKRGQDVALRCDPISGHVSLYWYRQALGQGPEFLTYFNYEAQQDKSGLPNDRFSAERPEGSISTLTIQRTEQRDSAMYRCASSSRGGGRGETQYFGPGTRLLVL.

J is TRBJ2-1 and V is TRBV7-7; TRBD2 aligns across 9 bases. This CDR3 comprises 15 residues. V was pared by 1 base and J by 8 bases, with 6 bases of the junction left unmatched. The germline CDR1 and CDR2 sequences are SSHAT and FNYEAQ (reference sequence). The CDR3 loop reads CASSLGVAGVDEQFF. The CDR3, as DNA: TGTGCCAGCAGCTTAGGGGTAGCGGGGGTCGATGAGCAGTTCTTC.

The chain is built from TRBV28 and TRBJ1-1; D not certain. Trimming shortened V by 10 bases and J by 1 base, and 19 bases separated the two germline ends. This CDR3 contains 15 residues. Germline-derived CDR1 and CDR2 are MDHEN and SYDVKM. The CDR3 here is CATNPSKGWNTEAFF. CDR3 DNA: TGTGCCACCAACCCTAGCAAAGGCTGGAACACTGAAGCTTTCTTT.

This clonotype was seen many times. The rearrangement joins TRBV20-1 to TRBJ2-7; 12 bases are shared with TRBD1. The germline V gene encodes CDR1 DFQATT and CDR2 SNEGSKA (reference sequence). The CDR3 has 14 residues. The ends lost 6 bases at V and 5 bases at J; junction bases unmatched: 8. The CDR3 spells CSAGDRGRLNEQYF. DNA for the CDR3: TGCAGTGCCGGGGACAGGGGGCGTCTCAACGAGCAGTACTTC.

This clonotype was counted between two and nine times. The chain employs TRBV18 and TRBJ2-5; D might be TRBD1 (6 bases). The CDR3 consists of 15 residues. Germline assignment: CDR1 KGHSH and CDR2 LQKENI. V lost 1 base and J lost 5, with 14 bases in between. CDR3: CASSPRQGRQETQYF. The CDR3 bases are TGTGCCAGCTCACCACGGCAGGGGCGCCAGGAGACCCAGTACTTC.

The genes are TRBV18 and TRBJ1-4; D perhaps matches TRBD1 (5 bases). The germline CDR1 and CDR2 sequences are KGHSH and LQKENI. The CDR3 covers 13 residues. V was clipped by 3 bases and J by 8 bases, with 10 bases between them. CDR3 nucleotides: TGTGCCAGCTCACCTGTCAGGGACGAAAAACTGTTTTTT. Its protein product is CASSPVRDEKLFF.

The genes are TRBV7-2 and TRBJ1-1; no reliable D call. Germline V gene sequence: CDR1 SGHTA, CDR2 FQGNSA. The CDR3 totals 15 residues. The V and J ends lost 1 base and 3 bases respectively, with 12 bases between them. In nucleotides, the CDR3 is TGTGCCAGCAGCTTAGGACCTGAGGCCCACACTGAAGCTTTCTTT. Protein product: CASSLGPEAHTEAFF.

This clonotype was counted ten times or more. This sequence joins TRBV7-2 and TRBJ2-7; the D gene is possibly TRBD1 (6 bases). The CDR3 contains 14 residues. V lost 3 bases and J lost 2, with 11 bases in between. Germline V gene data show CDR1 as SGHTA and CDR2 as FQGNSA. The DNA of the CDR3 is TGTGCCAGCAGCTTTGTGGCAGGGGCCTACGAGCAGTACTTC. Protein sequence: CASSFVAGAYEQYF.

The rearrangement links TRBV9 to TRBJ1-1; D perhaps matches TRBD1 (5 bases). CDR1 and CDR2 (germline): SGDLS, YYNGEE. The CDR3 loop spans 15 amino acids. Trimming shortened V by 0 bases and J by 2 bases, and 11 bases separated the two germline ends. The CDR3 sequence is CASSVGWQGNTEAFF. The CDR3 nucleotides read TGTGCCAGCAGCGTAGGGTGGCAGGGAAACACTGAAGCTTTCTTT.

This clonotype came up many times. The rearrangement uses TRBV5-1 and TRBJ2-1; possibly TRBD1 or TRBD2 for D (5 bases each). There are 14 residues in the CDR3. Per the germline V gene, CDR1 is SGHRS and CDR2 is YFSETQ. Trimming cost V 3 bases and J 5 bases, with 12 bases left between them. The CDR3, as DNA: TGCGCCAGCAGCTCCGGGACGAGGGACAATGAGCAGTTCTTC. Translated, it gives CASSSGTRDNEQFF.

CDR3 amino acids: CASSPGAVSYNEQFF. The DNA for the CDR3 is TGTGCCAGCTCACCGGGTGCAGTTTCCTACAATGAGCAGTTCTTC. V usage is TRBV18 and J usage is TRBJ2-1, with D hard to call. Per the germline V gene, CDR1 is KGHSH and CDR2 is LQKENI. The CDR3 loop spans 15 amino acids. Trimming left V 3 bases short and J 1 base short, with 10 bases between. Complete variable domain (other parts from reference TRBV18 and TRBJ2-1): NAGVMQNPRHLVRRRGQEARLRCSPMKGHSHVYWYRQLPEEGLKFMVYLQKENIIDESGMPKERFSAEFPKEGPSILRIQQVVRGDSAAYFCASSPGAVSYNEQFFGPGTRLTVL.

The genes are TRBV20-1 and TRBJ2-7; the D gene is possibly TRBD1 (6 bases). V lost 1 base to trimming and J lost 4 bases, with 8 bases between them. This CDR3 spans 12 amino acids. CDR1 and CDR2 (germline): DFQATT, SNEGSKA (reference sequence). In DNA, the CDR3 is TGCAGTGCTAGAGCTGACAGGTACGAGCAGTACTTC. Protein product: CSARADRYEQYF.

The chain combines TRBV7-2 with TRBJ1-6; TRBD1 matches 7 bases. The germline gives CDR1 SGHTA, CDR2 FQGNSA. The CDR3 spans 14 residues. J was trimmed by 7 bases and V by 5 bases; bases with no gene match: 5. CDR3 DNA: TGTGCCAGCAGCAAGTGGGACAGCAATTCACCCCTCCACTTT. As protein: CASSKWDSNSPLHF.

This clonotype appeared many times. J is TRBJ2-7 and V is TRBV12-3 or TRBV12-4; 7 bases are a match to TRBD2. With V trimmed by 8 bases and J by 2 bases, 9 bases remained unmatched. This CDR3 is 14 amino acids long. The CDR3 is CASQDGTTTYEQYF. The CDR3 nucleotides read TGTGCCAGCCAAGACGGGACTACTACCTACGAGCAGTACTTC.

The rearrangement links TRBV7-9 to TRBJ2-7; D unclear. Trimming took 1 base from V and 6 from J, leaving 10 bases between them. Germline V CDR1 and CDR2: SEHNR, FQNEAQ (reference sequence). CDR3 length: 13 residues. The CDR3 DNA is TGTGCCAGCAGCTTAGGTTTTCCCTCCGAGCAGTACTTC. Translation: CASSLGFPSEQYF.

The chain links TRBV20-1 to TRBJ2-1, with TRBD2 identical over 8 bases. Trimming took 5 bases from V and 2 from J; bases not matched to a gene: 5. Per the germline V gene, CDR1 is DFQATT and CDR2 is SNEGSKA (reference sequence). The CDR3 runs 14 residues. The CDR3, as DNA: TGCAGTGCTCCTCTAGCGGGCCCCTACAATGAGCAGTTCTTC. Its translation is CSAPLAGPYNEQFF.